This record concerns one TCR beta chain sequence. The CDR3 spans 13 residues. Germline CDR1 and CDR2: GTSNPN and SVGIG (reference sequence). The V and J ends lost 5 bases and 0 bases respectively, with 8 bases between them. The data derive from a study of T cell clones after liver transplantation. Study as a whole: TCRbeta sequencing after a pre-transplant mixed lymphocyte reaction identified graft-donor-reactive clones, later tracked in post-transplant blood.

Method: immunoSEQ multiplex PCR; TCRdb's copy keeps in-frame clones and lacks some. The sample holds 45,000 to 55,000 clones, about 88% seen once. The sample was CD4+ T cells from blood, taken before liver transplant. V usage is TRBV30 and J usage is TRBJ2-4; a possible D gene is TRBD2 (6 bases). The TCR sequence derives from a human donor who received a liver transplant. CDR3 DNA sequence: TGTGCCTGGGGGACTCTAGCCAAAAACATTCAGTACTTC. The encoded protein is CAWGTLAKNIQYF. Drawing the rest from reference TRBV30 and TRBJ2-4, the complete variable domain is SQTIHQWPATLVQPVGSPLSLECTVEGTSNPNLYWYRQAAGRGLQLLFYSVGIGQISSEVPQNLSASRPQDRQFILSSKKLLLSDSGFYLCAWGTLAKNIQYFGAGTRLSVL.